The clone carrying this T cell receptor (beta chain) was seen only once. The protocol was immunoSEQ multiplex PCR, while the TCRdb copy is restricted to in-frame clones and leaves out a portion. The sample gives fewer than 3 million clones, just under 95% of which show up once; approximately 0.41% is in the top ten. This specimen comes from a study of shared clonotypes between healthy human individuals. The germline V gene encodes CDR1 SEHNR and CDR2 FQNEAQ (reference sequence). The V and J ends lost 5 bases and 0 bases, in that order; junction bases with no gene match: 10. There are 16 residues in the CDR3.

The sequence derives from a man between 18 and 35 years old in good health. Some clones in this sample may be carry-over from other donors' samples. The genes are TRBV7-9 and TRBJ2-7; 7 positions match TRBD1. Sequenced sample: naive CD4+ T cells from PBMCs. Described subset: CD45RA+ positively selected. The CDR3 region has the DNA TGTGCCAGCAGCCCAGTGGGCAGGGGGAGCTCCTACGAGCAGTACTTC. Its translation is CASSPVGRGSSYEQYF.